This T cell receptor (beta chain) was found in a study of T-cell memory formation after mild COVID-19. Study summary: Largely, the TCR clusters proved donor specific. General study results and limits: CD4+ contracting clones were found mainly in CM and EM, and CD8+ ones in EMRA. Several responding clones turned up in pre-infection memory, indicating that cross-reactive memory may have taken part.

5'RACE, which relied on constant-segment primers, yielded TCR alpha and TCR beta cDNA libraries carrying sample barcodes and UMIs. Each CDR3 protein is one row after TCRdb ran MiXCR on the 5' RACE reads. This table holds under 300,000 distinct CDR3 sequences, approximately 8% found once. Germline-derived CDR1 and CDR2 are SGDLS and YYNGEE. With 3 bases clipped from V and 3 bases from J, the junction kept 8 bases outside the gene matches. The CDR3 loop spans 17 amino acids. For this clonotype: Antigen unknown.

The TCR comes from a man aged 18-30 years who had mild COVID-19 (a few samples of this study predate the infection). Cell type and time point are not known. V and J are TRBV9 and TRBJ2-3; TRBD2 agrees at 12 bases. The specimen was PBMCs or a T cell subset sorted from them (not recorded which). CDR3 in DNA: TGTGCCAGCAGCGACACCGGACTAGCGGGAAGAACAGATACGCAGTATTTT. Protein: CASSDTGLAGRTDTQYF. The variable domain in full, with the rest retrieved from reference TRBV9 and TRBJ2-3, is DSGVTQTPKHLITATGQRVTLRCSPRSGDLSVYWYQQSLDQGLQFLIQYYNGEERAKGNILERFSAQQFPDLHSELNLSSLELGDSALYFCASSDTGLAGRTDTQYFGPGTRLTVL.